This entry concerns a single T cell receptor (beta chain). Its specificity is unknown. The CDR3 is 12 amino acids. The V and J ends lost 6 bases and 7 bases respectively, with 12 bases between them. Germline V CDR1 and CDR2: ENHRY, SYGVKD. This sample is part of a study of cytotoxic CD8 clonotypes in ibrutinib-treated CLL. Study observations and caveats: T-cell clonality at baseline went above that of age-matched healthy donors and rose and fell with circulating CD8+ T-cell counts. Public clonotypes, an uncommon group, contracted or remained stable on treatment.

TCRdb's table, derived via immunoSEQ multiplex PCR, lists solely in-frame clones and lacks some. Among roughly 45,000 clones listed, 60% to 70% were seen once. The V call is TRBV10-3, the J call TRBJ1-1, with D uncertain. The sequenced sample was PBMCs, obtained after 24 months of ibrutinib treatment. The sequence was collected from a human donor with chronic lymphocytic leukemia. This CDR3 reads CAISLTPNEAFF. Written as DNA, the CDR3 is TGTGCCATCAGCCTGACACCAAATGAAGCTTTCTTT.